The 19 T cell receptor beta chains in this list originate from one sample, sequenced in a study of blood T cell repertoires in COVID-19. Clones were sequenced by immunoSEQ multiplex PCR, and TCRdb holds only the in-frame ones, with some missing. There are about 57,000 clones in the sample; roughly 87% occur only once, and approximately 20% lies in the top ten. The source material was peripheral blood. These receptors originate from an elderly woman with COVID-19, enrolled during active disease.

This clone appeared a few times. J is TRBJ1-2 and V is TRBV5-1; TRBD1 aligns across 7 bases. CDR1 and CDR2 from the germline V gene are SGHRS and YFSETQ. This CDR3 has 13 residues. J was trimmed by 6 bases and V by 5 bases; bases with no gene match: 7. CDR3 in amino acids: CASSPAGGNGYTF. In nucleotides, the CDR3 is TGCGCCAGCAGTCCGGCAGGGGGGAATGGCTACACCTTC.

J is TRBJ1-2 and V is TRBV27; 12 bases line up with TRBD1. The CDR3 length is 16 residues. Trimming took 6 bases from V and 4 from J; bases not matched to a gene: 9. Germline V CDR1 and CDR2: MNHEY, SMNVEV (reference sequence). CDR3 loop: CASRPRDRGPGYGYTF. The CDR3 DNA sequence: TGTGCCAGCAGGCCGCGGGACAGGGGGCCCGGCTATGGCTACACCTTC.

The V gene is TRBV6-6, the J gene TRBJ2-1, with 13 bases matching TRBD2. V shed 6 bases, J shed 5 bases, and the junction held 1 base outside the gene matches. Germline values: CDR1 MNHNY, CDR2 SVGAGI (reference sequence). CDR3 size: 14 residues. The CDR3 DNA reads TGTGCCAGCAGAGGACTAGCGGGGGACAATGAGCAGTTCTTC. Translating it yields CASRGLAGDNEQFF.

This chain's CDR3 is CASSGQGGTGELFF. The DNA of the CDR3 is TGTGCCAGCAGTGGGCAGGGTGGGACCGGGGAGCTGTTTTTT. The chain combines TRBV2 with TRBJ2-2; D possibly corresponds to TRBD1 (5 bases). Germline assignment: CDR1 SNHLY and CDR2 FYNNEI. The CDR3 covers 14 residues. Trimming pared 4 bases from V and 5 bases from J, leaving 11 bases between.

The J gene is TRBJ2-5, the V gene TRBV3-1 (or the pseudogene TRBV3-2); 7 bases fit TRBD2. The germline V gene has CDR1 LGHDT and CDR2 YNNKEL (reference sequence). V was clipped by 0 bases and J by 5 bases; unmatched bases: 9. This CDR3 comprises 16 residues. The CDR3 here is CASSQDRLADWETQYF. CDR3 in DNA: TGTGCCAGCAGCCAAGATCGGCTAGCGGACTGGGAGACCCAGTACTTC.

This chain joins TRBV11-2 and TRBJ2-6, with D perhaps TRBD1 (6 bases). CDR3 size: 19 residues. Germline CDR1 is SGHAT and CDR2 is FQNNGV. Trimming pared 5 bases from V and 0 bases from J, leaving 20 bases between. CDR3 sequence: CASSPDERQVSSGANVLTF. Here the CDR3 DNA reads TGTGCCAGCAGCCCGGATGAGAGACAGGTCTCCTCTGGGGCCAACGTCCTGACTTTC.

This sequence joins TRBV27 and TRBJ1-2; possible D gene TRBD1, 5 bases. V was clipped by 2 bases and J by 4 bases, with 8 bases between them. This CDR3 comprises 13 residues. Germline V CDR1 and CDR2: MNHEY, SMNVEV (reference sequence). The CDR3 sequence is CASSLRGGYGYTF. CDR3 coding DNA: TGTGCCAGCAGTTTAAGGGGTGGCTATGGCTACACCTTC.

The V and J genes are TRBV9 and TRBJ2-5; D not resolved. Germline V lookup: CDR1 SGDLS, CDR2 YYNGEE. The CDR3 totals 12 residues. Trimming stripped 4 bases from V and 5 bases from J, with 9 bases between. In DNA, the CDR3 is TGTGCCAGCAGCCCCCAAGAGGAGACCCAGTACTTC. Translated: CASSPQEETQYF. The variable domain in full, completed from reference TRBV9 and TRBJ2-5, reads DSGVTQTPKHLITATGQRVTLRCSPRSGDLSVYWYQQSLDQGLQFLIQYYNGEERAKGNILERFSAQQFPDLHSELNLSSLELGDSALYFCASSPQEETQYFGPGTRLLVL.

This clone came up once. The chain recombines TRBV29-1 with TRBJ2-5; TRBD2 is a possible D gene (6 bases). Germline assignment: CDR1 SQVTM and CDR2 ANQGSEA. The CDR3 is 16 residues long. The V end was cut by 4 bases, the J end by 4 bases, with 22 bases between. The CDR3 DNA reads TGCAGCGTTGCCTCGGCCTGGGGGGTATCAGGAGAGACCCAGTACTTC. Amino acids: CSVASAWGVSGETQYF.

This rearrangement joins TRBV5-1 to TRBJ1-2, with 8 positions matching TRBD1. CDR1 and CDR2 (germline): SGHRS, YFSETQ. This CDR3 spans 15 amino acids. The V segment lost 1 base and the J segment 4 bases; nucleotides outside the gene matches: 6. The chain's CDR3 is CASSLTGQGAYGYTF. DNA for the CDR3: TGCGCCAGCAGCTTGACCGGACAGGGCGCCTATGGCTACACCTTC.

The chain employs TRBV2 and TRBJ1-2; tentatively, D is TRBD1 (6 bases). The CDR3 totals 14 residues. Trimming cost V 3 bases and J 5 bases, with 13 bases left between them. Germline-derived CDR1 and CDR2 are SNHLY and FYNNEI. The chain's CDR3 is CASSDRGAGYGYTF. CDR3 bases: TGTGCCAGCAGTGATCGGGGGGCGGGGTATGGCTACACCTTC.

The V call is TRBV6-4, the J call TRBJ1-1, with 8 nucleotides matching TRBD1. Germline V gene lookup returns CDR1 MRHNA and CDR2 SNTAGT. With V trimmed by 7 bases and J by 4 bases, 5 bases remained unmatched. The CDR3 is 13 amino acids. Written as DNA, the CDR3 is TGTGCCAGCACTTCACAGGGGGGCACTGAAGCTTTCTTT. Protein sequence: CASTSQGGTEAFF.

V gene TRBV6-1 combines with J gene TRBJ1-2, with D unresolved. The V and J ends lost 2 bases and 7 bases respectively, with 5 bases between them. This CDR3 spans 11 amino acids. CDR1 is MNHNS, CDR2 SASEGT, per germline. CDR3 DNA: TGTGCCAGCAGTGAACTAGGTGGCTACACCTTC. Residues: CASSELGGYTF.

The chain uses TRBV2 and TRBJ1-1, with D possibly being TRBD1 (6 bases). The V gene lost 5 bases and the J gene lost 1 base, with 20 bases spanning the gap. Per germline, CDR1 SNHLY and CDR2 FYNNEI. The CDR3 spans 17 residues. The CDR3: CASSYGQLALGNTEAFF. The DNA for the CDR3 is TGTGCCAGCAGTTACGGACAGCTAGCTCTTGGGAACACTGAAGCTTTCTTT.

This chain connects TRBV24-1 to TRBJ1-5, with a tentative D call TRBD1 (5 bases). CDR1 and CDR2 from the germline V gene are KGHDR and SFDVKD. The CDR3 sequence is 14 residues long. V was cut by 6 bases and J by 3 bases, with 11 bases left in between. In nucleotides, the CDR3 is TGTGCCACCAGTCAGGGATCCACCAATCAGCCCCAGCATTTT. This encodes CATSQGSTNQPQHF.

V usage is TRBV6-5 and J usage is TRBJ2-1; 9 nucleotides line up with TRBD1. V gave up 6 bases and J gave up 10 bases; unmatched junction bases: 10. The CDR3 sequence is 14 residues long. From germline, CDR1 is MNHEY and CDR2 SVGAGI. The CDR3 sequence: CASRYRGRDGEQFF. Here the CDR3 DNA reads TGTGCCAGCAGATACAGGGGGCGGGATGGGGAGCAGTTCTTC.

The CDR3 is CASSQHNGAEQYF. The CDR3 coding sequence is TGTGCCAGCAGCCAACATAATGGGGCAGAGCAGTACTTC. The gene calls are TRBV16 and TRBJ2-7, with a weak D call TRBD1 (5 bases). V lost 2 bases and J 7 bases, leaving 12 bases between the germline ends. Germline V gene lookup returns CDR1 KGHSY and CDR2 FQNENV. This CDR3 is built from 13 residues.

This clone was detected many times. The chain has TRBV6-2 or TRBV6-3 and TRBJ2-2, with TRBD1 matching over 7 bases. Trimming removed 5 bases from V and 1 base from J; junction bases left unmatched: 10. The CDR3 loop spans 17 amino acids. CDR1 MNHEY and CDR2 SVGEGT come from the germline V gene. DNA for the CDR3: TGTGCCAGCAGTATCAACAGGGGCGATCGGAACACCGGGGAGCTGTTTTTT. Amino acid sequence: CASSINRGDRNTGELFF.

The rearrangement links TRBV27 to TRBJ1-1; D unclear. The CDR3 contains 15 residues. Germline loops: CDR1 MNHEY, CDR2 SMNVEV (reference sequence). V shed 5 bases and J shed 0 bases, with 13 bases lying between them. CDR3: CASSGYTAMNTEAFF. The CDR3 DNA sequence: TGTGCCAGCAGTGGGTATACAGCTATGAACACTGAAGCTTTCTTT.